This T cell receptor beta chain came from a study of T cells in Graves' hyperthyroidism and ophthalmopathy. Study overall: Blood from the periphery was taken at initial diagnosis, before any treatment. Study-level results: From stable hyperthyroidism, ophthalmopathy was set apart by a 13 V-J model.

Fresh peripheral blood, approximately 10 ml, was the source of the PBMCs. Authors of the study amplified TCR beta CDR3 regions from RNA transcripts. A set of HTBI primers served as the primers for a first-round RT-PCR of the TCR CDR3. Using its own MiXCR run on the multiplex PCR reads, TCRdb lists one record per CDR3 protein. The sample lists some 300,000 distinct CDR3 sequences, about an eighth occurring once. The CDR3 totals 17 residues. Germline values: CDR1 DFQATT, CDR2 SNEGSKA (reference sequence). Trimming took off 1 base at V and 0 bases at J, with 16 bases between the two ends. This clonotype was counted at least ten times. Its specificity is not known.

Sequencing used blood. The TCR originated in a woman aged 25 to 39 with Graves' hyperthyroidism that later progressed to Graves' ophthalmopathy. V and J are TRBV20-1 and TRBJ2-1; a possible D gene is TRBD2 (5 bases). The CDR3 loop reads CSARVLDWRSSYNEQFF. The CDR3 nucleotides are TGCAGTGCTAGAGTTCTGGACTGGCGGAGCTCCTACAATGAGCAGTTCTTC.